The 18 T cell receptor beta chains given below trace back to one sample, sequenced in a study of response to subunit inactivated influenza vaccine (dated by TCRdb to the late 2010s). Library preparation was by RT-PCR. Sequencer: Illumina HiSeq 2500. TCRdb reran the public reads through fastp at Q25 and MiXCR, keeping productive beta chains. A single entry per CDR3 protein holds the most common genes and DNA from its merged rows. The table for this sample lists under 200,000 distinct CDR3 sequences; about 10% of them were counted only once. The ten largest clones add up to about a third of the sample. The material was CD8+ T cells sorted from PBMCs, obtained about 24 months after vaccination. Receptors originate from a man in his fifties or sixties who received an inactivated influenza vaccine. Donor details come from another sample of the same person, matched by shared clones.

This clonotype was seen at least ten times. The rearrangement links TRBV4-1 to TRBJ1-2; no firm D call. Deletions cut 0 bases from V and 6 bases from J, with 14 bases between. The CDR3 covers 15 residues. Germline V gene sequence: CDR1 MGHRA, CDR2 YSYEKL. CDR3 nucleotide sequence: TGCGCCAGCAGCCAAGATAGTAGGGAGTTGCATGGCTACACCTTC. Amino acid sequence: CASSQDSRELHGYTF.

This clonotype was picked up many times. This rearrangement joins TRBV5-1 to TRBJ1-1; weak D call: TRBD1 (5 bases). The CDR3 is 15 amino acids. V was cut by 0 bases and J by 0 bases, with 9 bases left in between. Germline CDR1 is SGHRS and CDR2 is YFSETQ. The CDR3 loop reads CASSLAGAMNTEAFF. CDR3 sequence (DNA): TGCGCCAGCAGCTTGGCCGGGGCAATGAACACTGAAGCTTTCTTT.

This clonotype was seen only a few times. Written as DNA, the CDR3 is TGTGCCAGCAGTTTCGAGTGGGTTTCTCACCACGAGCAGTACTTC. It specifies CASSFEWVSHHEQYF. V usage is TRBV12-3 or TRBV12-4 and J usage is TRBJ2-7; D is ambiguous. The CDR3 loop spans 15 amino acids. The V end was cut by 3 bases, the J end by 5 bases, with 17 bases between.

This clonotype has just a few counts. The chain uses TRBV6-4 and TRBJ2-3; D gene uncertain. Trimming shortened V by 6 bases and J by 4 bases, and 17 bases separated the two germline ends. Germline V gene data show CDR1 as MRHNA and CDR2 as SNTAGT. This CDR3 spans 15 amino acids. For the CDR3, the DNA is TGTGCCAGCAGCTCCGGTTTTGGAGCTTCAGATACGCAGTATTTT. Protein sequence: CASSSGFGASDTQYF.

The rearrangement uses TRBV27 and TRBJ2-7; D is perhaps TRBD1 (5 bases). The germline V gene encodes CDR1 MNHEY and CDR2 SMNVEV (reference sequence). The CDR3 runs to 16 residues. Deletions cut 4 bases from V and 2 bases from J, with 18 bases between. DNA for the CDR3: TGTGCCAGCAGTTCCCCCCCAGGGCAATATCCCTACGAGCAGTACTTC. This encodes CASSSPPGQYPYEQYF.

In its sample, this clonotype was seen a few times. In DNA, the CDR3 is TGTGCCAGCAGCTTAGGTTGGAACACCGGGGAGCTGTTTTTT. This gives the protein CASSLGWNTGELFF. The chain combines TRBV7-2 with TRBJ2-2, with D unclear. CDR3 size: 14 residues. The germline CDR1 and CDR2 sequences are SGHTA and FQGNSA. The ends were cut back, 1 base at V and 1 base at J, with 4 bases in the middle.

The V and J genes are TRBV12-3 or TRBV12-4 and TRBJ2-1; 9 nucleotides line up with TRBD1. The V and J ends lost 6 bases and 7 bases, in that order; junction bases with no gene match: 4. CDR3 size: 13 residues. In DNA form, the CDR3 reads TGTGCCAGCAGCGGGACAGGGAGGAATGAGCAGTTCTTC. It encodes CASSGTGRNEQFF.

The genes are TRBV27 and TRBJ2-7, with D perhaps being TRBD1 or TRBD2 (5 bases each). Germline CDR1 is MNHEY and CDR2 is SMNVEV (reference sequence). CDR3 length: 13 residues. V shed 5 bases and J shed 3 bases, with 11 bases lying between them. The CDR3 bases are TGTGCCAGCAGTATACGGGACGGCTACGAGCAGTACTTC. Translating it yields CASSIRDGYEQYF.

This clonotype showed up just a few times. The chain couples TRBV27 to TRBJ2-1; D may correspond to TRBD1 or TRBD2 (7 bases each). Trimming took off 7 bases at V and 4 bases at J, with 17 bases between the two ends. The CDR3 consists of 15 residues. CDR1 MNHEY and CDR2 SMNVEV come from the germline V gene (reference sequence). The CDR3 loop reads CASTPTGRGYNEQFF. The CDR3 DNA follows: TGTGCCAGCACCCCGACAGGGAGGGGATACAATGAGCAGTTCTTC.

This chain joins TRBV7-9 and TRBJ2-5, with TRBD1 identical over 7 bases. J gave up 5 bases and V 2 bases, and 5 bases lay outside the gene matches. The length of the CDR3 is 14 residues. Germline CDR1 and CDR2: SEHNR and FQNEAQ (reference sequence). The CDR3 DNA is TGTGCCAGCAGCTTAAGACAGGGTATGGAGACCCAGTACTTC. This sequence encodes CASSLRQGMETQYF. The full variable domain, with the rest looked up from reference TRBV7-9 and TRBJ2-5, is DTGVSQNPRHKITKRGQNVTFRCDPISEHNRLYWYRQTLGQGPEFLTYFQNEAQLEKSRLLSDRFSAERPKGSFSTLEIQRTEQGDSAMYLCASSLRQGMETQYFGPGTRLLVL.

The chain carries TRBV11-2 and TRBJ2-7; no definite D call. Trimming pared 7 bases from V and 3 bases from J, leaving 19 bases between. Germline values: CDR1 SGHAT, CDR2 FQNNGV. The CDR3 has 15 amino acids. For the CDR3, the DNA is TGTGCCAGCAATTCCTGGACCCAGCCCGACTACGAGCAGTACTTC. Amino acid sequence: CASNSWTQPDYEQYF.

The table lists this clonotype with a few counts. V gene TRBV6-2 or TRBV6-3 combines with J gene TRBJ2-7; D gene ambiguous. Trimming cost V 0 bases and J 5 bases, with 8 bases left between them. CDR1 and CDR2 from the germline V gene are MNHEY and SVGEGT. The CDR3 is made up of 13 amino acids. CDR3 nucleotides: TGTGCCAGCAGTTACTCTCTAGGCCACGAGCAGTACTTC. It encodes CASSYSLGHEQYF.

In this sample, this clonotype turned up many times. The rearrangement links TRBV6-5 to TRBJ2-2, with D possibly matching TRBD2 (5 bases). Germline CDR1 MNHEY, CDR2 SVGAGI. The germline V and J ends were trimmed by 0 bases and 6 bases, with 8 bases remaining between them. The CDR3 is made up of 14 amino acids. The CDR3: CASSYSIGAGELFF. CDR3 DNA: TGTGCCAGCAGTTACTCGATCGGGGCCGGGGAGCTGTTTTTT.

This chain links TRBV20-1 with TRBJ2-7; the D is unclear. This CDR3 has 12 residues. Trimming stripped 3 bases from V and 3 bases from J, with 9 bases between. Per the germline V gene, CDR1 is DFQATT and CDR2 is SNEGSKA (reference sequence). The CDR3 spells CSARAHLYEQYF. The DNA for the CDR3 is TGCAGTGCTAGGGCCCACCTCTACGAGCAGTACTTC.

The genes are TRBV20-1 and TRBJ1-1; D is ambiguous. The germline V gene has CDR1 DFQATT and CDR2 SNEGSKA (reference sequence). This CDR3 region has 14 residues. V dropped 0 bases and J dropped 7 bases, with 15 bases sitting between them. Written as DNA, the CDR3 is TGCAGTGCTAGAGATCTGGGCCTAAGTCTTGAAGCTTTCTTT. Translation: CSARDLGLSLEAFF.

For this clonotype: A junction boundary mismatches the germline segment, possibly from a read error. As DNA, the CDR3 is TGTGCTAGCAGCTATGACACCGGGGAGCTGTTTTTT. Translated, it gives CASSYDTGELFF. This rearrangement joins TRBV7-7 to TRBJ2-2, with unresolved D. The V gene's germline CDR1 is SSHAT and CDR2 FNYEAQ (reference sequence). The CDR3 sequence is 12 residues long.

This clonotype showed up just a few times. This sequence joins TRBV9 and TRBJ1-4; weak D call: TRBD1 (6 bases). Germline-derived CDR1 and CDR2 are SGDLS and YYNGEE. The CDR3 is 15 residues long. Deletions cut 4 bases from V and 5 bases from J, with 15 bases between. CDR3 coding DNA: TGTGCCAGCAGCTTACTGACAGGTGGGAATGAAAAACTGTTTTTT. Protein: CASSLLTGGNEKLFF. Using reference TRBV9 and TRBJ1-4 for the parts outside the CDR3, the full variable domain is DSGVTQTPKHLITATGQRVTLRCSPRSGDLSVYWYQQSLDQGLQFLIQYYNGEERAKGNILERFSAQQFPDLHSELNLSSLELGDSALYFCASSLLTGGNEKLFFGSGTQLSVL.

The CDR3 DNA sequence: TGTGCCAGCAGTGAAGCGGCCGCGTACTATAGCAATCAGCCCCAGCATTTT. Amino acids: CASSEAAAYYSNQPQHF. The chain has TRBV6-1 and TRBJ1-5; no definite D call. The CDR3 contains 17 residues. Germline CDR1 MNHNS, CDR2 SASEGT. Trimming left V 0 bases short and J 0 bases short, with 12 bases between.